A selection of T cell receptor beta chains follows, all from one sample in a study of blood T cell repertoires in COVID-19. The protocol was immunoSEQ multiplex PCR, while the TCRdb copy is restricted to in-frame clones and leaves out a portion. The profile shows more than 110,000 clones, around 73% of them singletons. Sequencing was carried out using PBMCs or T cells enriched from blood (not recorded which). The source of these receptors is a woman aged 45-60 years who had recovered from COVID-19. Each CDR3 is given with its conserved first and last residue. A D gene is named only where the DNA matches it firmly. Rows may omit the clone size; those that give it use once, few, many or a size class.

d_call	clone_size	v_call	cdr3_length	j_call	cdr3_nt	cdr3_aa
NA	NA	TRBV7-3	16	TRBJ2-3	TGTGCCAGCAGCTCGCCGGCAGGGGCCCTCACAGATACGCAGTATTTT	CASSSPAGALTDTQYF
NA	NA	TRBV18	12	TRBJ1-1	TGTGCCAGCTCACCGAAGAGGGCTGAAGCTTTCTTT	CASSPKRAEAFF
TRBD2	NA	TRBV28	16	TRBJ2-4	TGTGCCAGCAGTTTGTTTAGCGGGGGCCCCCCCACCATTCAGTACTTC	CASSLFSGGPPTIQYF
TRBD2	once	TRBV24-1	19	TRBJ2-3	TGTGCCACCAGTGACCTCCCGCAATTGACGACTAGCGGGGTAAATACGCAGTATTTT	CATSDLPQLTTSGVNTQYF
NA	NA	TRBV5-4	14	TRBJ2-1	TGTGCCAGCAGCTTGGTAGCCTCCTACAATGAGCAGTTCTTC	CASSLVASYNEQFF
NA	once	TRBV7-9	14	TRBJ2-7	TGTGCCAGCAGCCTACGGGATTTCTCCTACGAGCAGTACTTC	CASSLRDFSYEQYF
TRBD1	NA	TRBV5-6	15	TRBJ1-2	TGTGCCAGCCTCTTCTTTGGGACAGGGGGGGAAGGCTACACCTTC	CASLFFGTGGEGYTF
TRBD1	NA	TRBV11-3	15	TRBJ1-3	TGTGCCAGCAGCCCACGGGACAGGCCTGGAAACACCATATATTTT	CASSPRDRPGNTIYF
NA	NA	TRBV18	12	TRBJ2-2	TGTGCCAGCTCACCTCTAATCGGGGAGCTGTTTTTT	CASSPLIGELFF
NA	NA	TRBV3-1/TRBV3-2	13	TRBJ1-5	TGTGCCAGCAGTCAAGGGGGGCATCAGCCCCAGCATTTT	CASSQGGHQPQHF
NA	NA	TRBV7-2	14	TRBJ2-6	TGTGCCAGCAGCCGGGACTCTGGGGCCAACGTCCTGACTTTC	CASSRDSGANVLTF
NA	NA	TRBV12-3/TRBV12-4	13	TRBJ1-1	TGTGCCAGCAGGCAGGGAGGGGACACTGAAGCTTTCTTT	CASRQGGDTEAFF
NA	few	TRBV6-5	14	TRBJ2-7	TGTGCCAGCAGAGTGGCCAGGGGGGTCGACGAGCAGTACTTC	CASRVARGVDEQYF
TRBD2	NA	TRBV5-1	19	TRBJ2-3	TGCGCCAGCAGCTTGTCTAGGACTAGCGGGGGAACTAGCACAGATACGCAGTATTTT	CASSLSRTSGGTSTDTQYF
NA	NA	TRBV10-2	15	TRBJ2-3	TGCGCCAGCAGTGACAGGAGGGGAGGTTTAGATACGCAGTATTTT	CASSDRRGGLDTQYF
NA	NA	TRBV27	15	TRBJ1-4	TGTGCCAGCAGCCCTTCCGTAGCAACTAATGAAAAACTGTTTTTT	CASSPSVATNEKLFF
NA	once	TRBV6-5	12	TRBJ1-2	TGTGCCGGAGAGGGGGGGCTAGTAGGCTACACCTTC	CAGEGGLVGYTF
TRBD2	NA	TRBV5-4	16	TRBJ2-5	TGTGCCAGCAGCTTGGGCGGACTAGCGGGGGAGGAGACCCAGTACTTC	CASSLGGLAGEETQYF
NA	NA	TRBV5-4	15	TRBJ2-3	TGTGCCTCTTCGGACAGCCGGGAGGGCACAGATACGCAGTATTTT	CASSDSREGTDTQYF
TRBD1	NA	TRBV10-3	14	TRBJ1-2	TGTGCCATCAGTGGTACAGGGGGCGGCTATGGCTACACCTTC	CAISGTGGGYGYTF
NA	NA	TRBV7-9	13	TRBJ1-1	TGTGCCAGCAGCTTTCCGACAGGCCCGGGGGCTTTCTTT	CASSFPTGPGAFF
NA	NA	TRBV19	12	TRBJ1-2	TGTGCCAGTAGTCCCCGTGCAGAAGGCTACACCTTC	CASSPRAEGYTF
NA	NA	TRBV2	14	TRBJ1-1	TGTGCCAGCAGGGCTCGGGGGATAGCCACTGAAGCTTTCTTT	CASRARGIATEAFF
NA	few	TRBV30	15	TRBJ1-6	TGTGCCTGGAGTCTACAGACAGGTTTAAATTCACCCCTCCACTTT	CAWSLQTGLNSPLHF
TRBD1	once	TRBV18	15	TRBJ1-2	TGTGCCAGCTCACCCAGGACAGGGAGCCCTTATGGCTACACCTTC	CASSPRTGSPYGYTF
TRBD1	NA	TRBV27	17	TRBJ1-4	TGTGCCAGCAGTTCCCATCGGGACAGGGGAAACCATGAAAAACTGTTTTTT	CASSSHRDRGNHEKLFF
NA	NA	TRBV7-3	13	TRBJ2-1	TGTGCCAGCAGCCTATCCCTTTCGGATGAGCAGTTCTTC	CASSLSLSDEQFF
NA	NA	TRBV3-1/TRBV3-2	12	TRBJ1-5	TGTGCCAGCAGCCGGGAGGGAGGGCCCCAGCATTTT	CASSREGGPQHF
TRBD2	NA	TRBV19	13	TRBJ2-1	TGTGCCAGTAGTATCTTACTAGCGGATGAGCAGTTCTTC	CASSILLADEQFF
NA	NA	TRBV5-1	13	TRBJ1-2	TGCGCCAGCAGCTTGGCAGGGTCGACTGGCTACACCTTC	CASSLAGSTGYTF
NA	NA	TRBV7-6	15	TRBJ1-1	TGTGCCAGCAGCTTACCGCCAGGAGGGAACACTGAAGCTTTCTTT	CASSLPPGGNTEAFF
TRBD1	NA	TRBV11-2	14	TRBJ2-3	TGTGCCAGCCGAAGGGACAGGTACACAGATACGCAGTATTTT	CASRRDRYTDTQYF
TRBD1	NA	TRBV15	17	TRBJ1-4	TGTGCCACCAGCACCGACAGGAGGGGGCCAACTAATGAAAAACTGTTTTTT	CATSTDRRGPTNEKLFF
NA	NA	TRBV19	18	TRBJ2-1	TGTGCCAGTAGTAAACCCCGGGACTCAGGCAGCTCCTACAATGAGCAGTTCTTC	CASSKPRDSGSSYNEQFF
TRBD1	NA	TRBV5-4	17	TRBJ2-7	TGTGCCAGCAGCTCGGGGTCCGGGACAGGGGGTTATCACGAGCAGTACTTC	CASSSGSGTGGYHEQYF
NA	NA	TRBV28	13	TRBJ2-2	TGTGCCAGCAGTTCACAGAACACCGGGGAGCTGTTTTTT	CASSSQNTGELFF
NA	NA	TRBV28	13	TRBJ1-5	TGTGCCAGCAGTTTAAATCCAAATCAGCCCCAGCATTTT	CASSLNPNQPQHF
NA	NA	TRBV19	15	TRBJ1-5	TGTGCCAGTAGTATCCTACAGGGTAATTATCAGCCCCAGCATTTT	CASSILQGNYQPQHF
NA	NA	TRBV3-1/TRBV3-2	17	TRBJ1-2	TGTGCCAGCAGCCAACGGGGGACGGGGTGGGGCGCTATGGGCTACACCTTC	CASSQRGTGWGAMGYTF
NA	NA	TRBV5-6	13	TRBJ2-7	TGTGCCAGCAGCCTACAGGGAAAGGGCGAGCAGTACTTC	CASSLQGKGEQYF
NA	NA	TRBV19	13	TRBJ2-2	TGTGCCAGTAGTCCAGGGGGGCCGGCGGAGCTGTTTTTT	CASSPGGPAELFF